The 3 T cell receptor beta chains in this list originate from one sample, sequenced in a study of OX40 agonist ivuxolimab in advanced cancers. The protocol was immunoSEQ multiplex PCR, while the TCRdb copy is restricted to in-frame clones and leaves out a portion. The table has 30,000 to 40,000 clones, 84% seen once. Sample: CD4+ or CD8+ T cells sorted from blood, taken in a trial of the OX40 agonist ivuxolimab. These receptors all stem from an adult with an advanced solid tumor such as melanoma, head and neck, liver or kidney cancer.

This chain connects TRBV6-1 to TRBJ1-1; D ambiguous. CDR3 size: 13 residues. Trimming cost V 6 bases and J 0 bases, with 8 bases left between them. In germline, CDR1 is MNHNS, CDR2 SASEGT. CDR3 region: CASRGSMNTEAFF. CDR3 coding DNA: TGTGCCAGCAGAGGTTCCATGAACACTGAAGCTTTCTTT.

CDR3 sequence (DNA): TGTGCCAGCAGCGTAGCCCCGGGACAGATAAACATTCAGTACTTC. This codes for CASSVAPGQINIQYF. V is TRBV9 and J is TRBJ2-4; 7 nucleotides agree with TRBD1. The length of the CDR3 is 15 residues. Germline CDR1 is SGDLS and CDR2 is YYNGEE. J gave up 6 bases and V 0 bases, and 6 bases lay outside the gene matches.

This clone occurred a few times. The CDR3 region has the DNA TGTGCCAGCAGCTCCGTTCCTAACTATGGCTACACCTTC. This sequence encodes CASSSVPNYGYTF. This rearrangement joins TRBV7-2 to TRBJ1-2, with no clear D. CDR1 and CDR2 (germline): SGHTA, FQGNSA. The CDR3 covers 13 residues. V lost 4 bases and J 0 bases, leaving 6 bases between the germline ends. Combining the CDR3 with reference TRBV7-2 and TRBJ1-2 gives the whole variable domain GAGVSQSPSNKVTEKGKDVELRCDPISGHTALYWYRQSLGQGLEFLIYFQGNSAPDKSGLPSDRFSAERTGGSVSTLTIQRTQQEDSAVYLCASSSVPNYGYTFGSGTRLTVV.